This record covers a single T cell receptor (beta chain). No antigen is known for it. The sample is drawn from a study of OX40 agonist ivuxolimab in advanced cancers. Generated by immunoSEQ multiplex PCR, the TCRdb table keeps only in-frame clones and is missing some. The table has tens of thousands of clones, around 85% seen once. Overall study findings and caveats: Clonal expansion by week 6 occurred in CD4+ and CD8+ blood T cells (at 0.1 to 3.0 mg/kg).

The germline CDR1 and CDR2 sequences are LNHNV and YYDKDF (reference sequence). This CDR3 has 13 amino acids. The junction had 6 bases not matched to a gene; V was cut back by 5 bases and J by 8 bases. The source of this sequence is an adult with an advanced solid tumor such as melanoma, head and neck, liver or kidney cancer. The sequencing used CD4+ or CD8+ T cells sorted from blood, collected in a trial of the OX40 agonist ivuxolimab. The chain joins TRBV15 to TRBJ1-2; 9 bases are shared with TRBD1. Here the CDR3 DNA reads TGTGCCACCAGCTACACAGGGGGCGACGGCTACACCTTC. It is translated as CATSYTGGDGYTF.